This T cell receptor (beta chain) stems from a study of chemoradiotherapy in HPV16-positive cancers. Study-level results: Non-HPV-specific T cells did not expand in tumors during treatment, whereas candidate HPV-specific clones and E7-related motifs did.

With 2 bases removed from V and 2 bases from J, the gap between germline ends came to 6 bases. The CDR3 spans 13 residues. Looked up from germline, CDR1 is SGHNT and CDR2 is YENEEA. Concerning this clone itself: Its antigen is currently unknown.

Clones were read by immunoSEQ multiplex PCR, and TCRdb kept only the in-frame ones, dropping some. This table holds 20,000 to 25,000 clones, about 90% found once. Repertoires were sampled repeatedly during chemoradiotherapy. The TCR originated in a human donor with HPV-associated anogenital cancer. The sequences come from blood, collected from a patient who underwent chemoradiotherapy. The V call is TRBV11-3, the J call TRBJ1-1; D is unresolved. The CDR3 nucleotides are TGTGCCAGCAGCTTAAGCTTCAACACTGAAGCTTTCTTT. Protein sequence: CASSLSFNTEAFF.